The 7 T cell receptor beta chains below come from one sample, sequenced in a study of blood T cell repertoires in COVID-19 (dated by TCRdb to the early 2020s). To prepare the library, the immunoSEQ multiplex PCR assay was applied. TCRdb re-hosts the immuneACCESS table, in-frame sequences only. Its copies lack some clones; in the studies checked, an unresolved V gene accounts for under half of them, and the cause for the rest is not known. Present in this sample are 90,000 to 140,000 clones, approximately 81% of which were seen just once. The ten largest clonotypes hold around two fifths of the sample. The sequencing input was peripheral blood. Every receptor here comes from a man older than 75 with acute or convalescent COVID-19.

The V gene is TRBV6-1, the J gene TRBJ1-3; TRBD1 might be the D (6 bases). Germline V gene sequence: CDR1 MNHNS, CDR2 SASEGT. V lost 2 bases and J 0 bases, leaving 11 bases between the germline ends. This CDR3 spans 16 amino acids. The CDR3 region is CASSERQDSSGNTIYF. The CDR3, as DNA: TGTGCCAGCAGTGAACGACAGGACAGCTCTGGAAACACCATATATTTT.

This chain connects TRBV5-8 to TRBJ1-6; D not certain. CDR1 and CDR2 (germline): SGHTS, YDEGEE. V lost 0 bases, J lost 14 bases, and 6 bases lay in between. This CDR3 region has 11 residues. In DNA, the CDR3 is TGTGCCAGCAGCTTGGCGGTATCCCTCCACTTT. Translation: CASSLAVSLHF.

This clone has a handful of counts. The rearrangement joins TRBV5-6 to TRBJ2-3; maybe TRBD2 (5 bases). Germline CDR1 is SGHDT and CDR2 is YYEEEE. The germline V and J ends were trimmed by 1 base and 5 bases, with 8 bases remaining between them. There are 13 residues in the CDR3. In DNA, the CDR3 is TGTGCCAGCAGCTTGTCGGGGTTAGATACGCAGTATTTT. It yields the protein CASSLSGLDTQYF. The full variable domain, rest sourced from reference TRBV5-6 and TRBJ2-3, is DAGVTQSPTHLIKTRGQQVTLRCSPKSGHDTVSWYQQALGQGPQFIFQYYEEEERQRGNFPDRFSGHQFPNYSSELNVNALLLGDSALYLCASSLSGLDTQYFGPGTRLTVL.

This clone has just a few counts. The chain recombines TRBV19 with TRBJ1-1; D ambiguous. With 3 bases removed from V and 0 bases from J, the gap between germline ends came to 14 bases. CDR1 is LNHDA, CDR2 SQIVND, per germline (reference sequence). The CDR3 has 16 residues. The CDR3 coding sequence is TGTGCCAGTAGTATTGGTCGTAGAGTCATGAACACTGAAGCTTTCTTT. This encodes CASSIGRRVMNTEAFF.

This sequence joins TRBV19 and TRBJ2-1; 7 bases line up with TRBD2. This CDR3 region has 15 residues. The junction had 6 bases not matched to a gene; V was cut back by 3 bases and J by 4 bases. Per germline, CDR1 LNHDA and CDR2 SQIVND (reference sequence). In DNA, the CDR3 is TGTGCCAGTAGTATTAGTCTAGCGGAATACAATGAGCAGTTCTTC. This translates into CASSISLAEYNEQFF.

The chain carries TRBV2 and TRBJ2-2, with 7 bases matching TRBD1. After removal of 8 bases from V and 1 base from J, the junction contained 4 bases not matched to a gene. The germline V gene has CDR1 SNHLY and CDR2 FYNNEI. The CDR3 length is 14 residues. The CDR3 DNA reads TGTGCCAGCGAGGGGGCTAAGAACACCGGGGAGCTGTTTTTT. Protein: CASEGAKNTGELFF.

The V gene is TRBV7-8, the J gene TRBJ1-2; possible D gene TRBD1, 6 bases. The CDR3 runs 17 residues. The V gene's germline CDR1 is SGHVS and CDR2 FQNEAQ. V was clipped by 5 bases and J by 1 base, with 20 bases between them. The CDR3 spells CASSPRGAPHLNYGYTF. The DNA of the CDR3 is TGTGCCAGCAGCCCCAGGGGCGCCCCTCATCTTAACTATGGCTACACCTTC.